Presented here are 7 T cell receptor beta chains from one specimen sequenced in a study of cytotoxic CD8 clonotypes in ibrutinib-treated CLL. The protocol was immunoSEQ multiplex PCR, while the TCRdb copy is restricted to in-frame clones and leaves out a portion. The sample shows about 300,000 clones, 70% to 80% of them seen only once. The material was PBMCs, obtained at disease progression, from a patient treated with ibrutinib. These receptor sequences come from a human donor with chronic lymphocytic leukemia.

The genes are TRBV27 and TRBJ1-5; 12 positions agree with TRBD1. Germline CDR1 and CDR2: MNHEY and SMNVEV (reference sequence). V shed 6 bases, J shed 7 bases, and the junction held 7 bases outside the gene matches. The CDR3 is 15 residues long. CDR3 coding DNA: TGTGCCAGCAGACCAGGGGACAGGGGGCGACAGCCCCAGCATTTT. Translated, it gives CASRPGDRGRQPQHF.

The chain is built from TRBV29-1 and TRBJ2-7, with D perhaps matching TRBD2 (5 bases). The ends were cut back, 0 bases at V and 3 bases at J, with 9 bases in the middle. Looked up from germline, CDR1 is SQVTM and CDR2 is ANQGSEA. CDR3 size: 13 residues. CDR3 sequence (DNA): TGCAGCGTTGAAGATATAGGGAGCTACGAGCAGTACTTC. Its translation is CSVEDIGSYEQYF.

The table lists this clone with a count of one. This rearrangement joins TRBV5-1 to TRBJ1-2, with 9 bases that match TRBD1. Per germline, CDR1 SGHRS and CDR2 YFSETQ. The CDR3 spans 13 residues. V dropped 4 bases and J dropped 8; count of bases not matched to a gene: 6. Here the CDR3 reads CASSLGQGLGYTF. In DNA, the CDR3 is TGCGCCAGCAGCCTGGGACAGGGTCTAGGCTACACCTTC.

The chain has TRBV13 and TRBJ2-5, with 7 positions matching TRBD1. This CDR3 comprises 16 residues. Germline-derived CDR1 and CDR2 are PRHDT and FYEKMQ (reference sequence). The trim removed 4 bases at V and 4 bases at J, leaving 12 bases unmatched. The CDR3 reads CASSSLPQTGTETQYF. CDR3 DNA: TGTGCCAGCAGCTCGCTCCCCCAGACAGGGACAGAGACCCAGTACTTC. The complete variable domain, with remaining parts taken from reference TRBV13 and TRBJ2-5, reads AAGVIQSPRHLIKEKRETATLKCYPIPRHDTVYWYQQGPGQDPQFLISFYEKMQSDKGSIPDRFSAQQFSDYHSELNMSSLELGDSALYFCASSSLPQTGTETQYFGPGTRLLVL.

With regard to this clone: At one end the junction does not follow the germline gene, possibly because of a read error. The chain joins TRBV4-3 to TRBJ2-7; no reliable D call. The CDR3 covers 10 residues. The germline gives CDR1 LGHNA, CDR2 YSLEER. The CDR3 bases are TGCGCCAGCAGCCACCCCTCCACAGACTTC. It translates to CASSHPSTDF.

The chain carries TRBV20-1 and TRBJ2-1; 7 bases agree with TRBD1. This CDR3 is built from 9 residues. Germline loops: CDR1 DFQATT, CDR2 SNEGSKA (reference sequence). CDR3 protein: CRQGREQFF. The CDR3 coding sequence is TGCAGACAGGGGCGTGAGCAGTTCTTC.

This clone was observed a few times. CDR3 in amino acids: CASSQETAGTNYGYTF. The CDR3 region has the DNA TGCGCCAGCAGCCAAGAGACCGCAGGAACGAACTATGGCTACACCTTC. This chain connects TRBV4-1 to TRBJ1-2; D unclear. The CDR3 has 16 residues. With 0 bases removed from V and 2 bases from J, the gap between germline ends came to 13 bases. Germline values: CDR1 MGHRA, CDR2 YSYEKL.